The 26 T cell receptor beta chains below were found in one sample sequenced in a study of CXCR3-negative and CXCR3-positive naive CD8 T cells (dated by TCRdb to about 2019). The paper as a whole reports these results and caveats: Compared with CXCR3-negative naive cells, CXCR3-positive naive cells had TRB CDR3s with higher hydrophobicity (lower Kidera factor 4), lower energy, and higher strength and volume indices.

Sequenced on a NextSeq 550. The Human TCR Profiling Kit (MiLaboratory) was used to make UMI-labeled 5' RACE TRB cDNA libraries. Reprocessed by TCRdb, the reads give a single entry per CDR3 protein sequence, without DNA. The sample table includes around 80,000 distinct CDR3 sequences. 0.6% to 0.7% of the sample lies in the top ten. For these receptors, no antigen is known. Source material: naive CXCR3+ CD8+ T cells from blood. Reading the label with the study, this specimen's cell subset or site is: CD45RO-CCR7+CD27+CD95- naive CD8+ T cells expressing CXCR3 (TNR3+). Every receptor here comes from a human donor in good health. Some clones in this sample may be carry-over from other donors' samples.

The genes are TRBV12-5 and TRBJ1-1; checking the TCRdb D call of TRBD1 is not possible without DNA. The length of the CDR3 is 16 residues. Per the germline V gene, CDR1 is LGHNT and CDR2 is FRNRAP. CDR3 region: CASGLSDLGVNTEAFF. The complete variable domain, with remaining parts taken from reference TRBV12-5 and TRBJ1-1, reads DARVTQTPRHKVTEMGQEVTMRCQPILGHNTVFWYRQTMMQGLELLAYFRNRAPLDDSGMPKDRFSAEMPDATLATLKIQPSEPRDSAVYFCASGLSDLGVNTEAFFGQGTRLTVV.

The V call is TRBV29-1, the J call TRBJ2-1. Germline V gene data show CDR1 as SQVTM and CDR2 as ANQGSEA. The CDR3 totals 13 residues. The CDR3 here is CSVDGGSYNEQFF.

CDR3 amino acids: CASRGLAGIDTQYF. V gene TRBV7-2 combines with J gene TRBJ2-3; TCRdb proposes TRBD2, but this gene call is untestable without DNA. The CDR3 is 14 residues long. Germline V lookup: CDR1 SGHTA, CDR2 FQGNSA.

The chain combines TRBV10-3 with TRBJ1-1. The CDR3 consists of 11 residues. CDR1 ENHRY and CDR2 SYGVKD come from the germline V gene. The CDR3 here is CAISENYEAFF.

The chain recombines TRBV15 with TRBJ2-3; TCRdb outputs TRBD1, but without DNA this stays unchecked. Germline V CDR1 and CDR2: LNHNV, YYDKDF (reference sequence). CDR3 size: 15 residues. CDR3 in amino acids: CATSSRGGSTDTQYF.

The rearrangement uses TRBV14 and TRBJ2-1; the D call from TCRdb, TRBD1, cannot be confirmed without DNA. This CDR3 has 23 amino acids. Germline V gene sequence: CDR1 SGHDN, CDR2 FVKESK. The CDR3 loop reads CASSQDIGGRGGRILSSYNEQFF.

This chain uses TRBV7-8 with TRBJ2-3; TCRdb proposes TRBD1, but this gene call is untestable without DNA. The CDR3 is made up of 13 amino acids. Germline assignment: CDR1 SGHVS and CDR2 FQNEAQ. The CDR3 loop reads CASSTDRVDTQYF. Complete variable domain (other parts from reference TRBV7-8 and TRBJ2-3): GAGVSQSPRYKVAKRGQDVALRCDPISGHVSLFWYQQALGQGPEFLTYFQNEAQLDKSGLPSDRFFAERPEGSVSTLKIQRTQQEDSAVYLCASSTDRVDTQYFGPGTRLTVL.

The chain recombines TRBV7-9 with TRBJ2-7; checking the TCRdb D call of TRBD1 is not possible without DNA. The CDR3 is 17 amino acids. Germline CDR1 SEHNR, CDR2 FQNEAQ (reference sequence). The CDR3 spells CASSPGQGVSLGYEQYF.

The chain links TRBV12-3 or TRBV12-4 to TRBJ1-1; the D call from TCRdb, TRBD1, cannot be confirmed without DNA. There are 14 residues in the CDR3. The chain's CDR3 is CASRADLGGTEAFF.

The chain's CDR3 is CASSWGQGSQPQHF. V gene TRBV5-1 combines with J gene TRBJ1-5; TCRdb calls TRBD1, which cannot be checked without DNA. CDR1 and CDR2 from the germline V gene are SGHRS and YFSETQ. CDR3 length equals 14 residues.

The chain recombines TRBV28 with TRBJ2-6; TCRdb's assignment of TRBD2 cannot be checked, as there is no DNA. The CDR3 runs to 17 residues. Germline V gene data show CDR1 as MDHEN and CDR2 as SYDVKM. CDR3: CASSSEGPLVGANVLTF. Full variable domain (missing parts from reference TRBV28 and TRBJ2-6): DVKVTQSSRYLVKRTGEKVFLECVQDMDHENMFWYRQDPGLGLRLIYFSYDVKMKEKGDIPEGYSVSREKKERFSLILESASTNQTSMYLCASSSEGPLVGANVLTFGAGSRLTVL.

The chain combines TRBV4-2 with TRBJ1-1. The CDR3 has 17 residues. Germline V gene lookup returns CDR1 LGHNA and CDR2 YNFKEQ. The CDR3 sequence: CASSQDGLEGYNTEAFF.

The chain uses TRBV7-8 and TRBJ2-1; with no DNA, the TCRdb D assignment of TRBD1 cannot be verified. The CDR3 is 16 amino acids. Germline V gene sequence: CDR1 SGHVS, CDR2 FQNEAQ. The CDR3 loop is CASSRPRGSRDDEQFF.

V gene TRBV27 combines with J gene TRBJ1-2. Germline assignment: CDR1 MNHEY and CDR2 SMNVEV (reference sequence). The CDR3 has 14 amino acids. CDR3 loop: CASSLTVSNYCYTF.

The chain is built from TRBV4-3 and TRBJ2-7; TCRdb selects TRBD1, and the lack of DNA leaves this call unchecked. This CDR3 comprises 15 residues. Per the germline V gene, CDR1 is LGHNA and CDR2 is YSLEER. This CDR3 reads CASSQELPGVGEQYF.

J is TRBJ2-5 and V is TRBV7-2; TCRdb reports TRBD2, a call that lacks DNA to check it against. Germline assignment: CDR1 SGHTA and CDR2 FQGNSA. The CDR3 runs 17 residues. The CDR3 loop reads CASSLARTSGLDKTQYF.

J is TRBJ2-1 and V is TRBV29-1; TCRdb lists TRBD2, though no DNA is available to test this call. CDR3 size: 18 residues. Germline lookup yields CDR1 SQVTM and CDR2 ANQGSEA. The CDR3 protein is CSVEERASGGSSYNEQFF.

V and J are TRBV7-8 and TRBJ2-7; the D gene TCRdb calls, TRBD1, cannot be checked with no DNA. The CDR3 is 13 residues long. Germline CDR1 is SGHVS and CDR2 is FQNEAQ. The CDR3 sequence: CASEGQSTYEQYF.

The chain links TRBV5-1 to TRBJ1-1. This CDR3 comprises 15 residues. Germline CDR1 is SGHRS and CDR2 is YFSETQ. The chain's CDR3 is CASSLFGNLNTEAFF.

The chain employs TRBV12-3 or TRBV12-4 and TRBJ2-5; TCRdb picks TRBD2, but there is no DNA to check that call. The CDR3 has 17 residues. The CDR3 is CASGPGLASTSQETQYF.

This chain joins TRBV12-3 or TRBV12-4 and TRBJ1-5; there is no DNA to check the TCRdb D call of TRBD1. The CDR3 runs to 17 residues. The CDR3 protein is CASSSPSGTGENQPQHF.

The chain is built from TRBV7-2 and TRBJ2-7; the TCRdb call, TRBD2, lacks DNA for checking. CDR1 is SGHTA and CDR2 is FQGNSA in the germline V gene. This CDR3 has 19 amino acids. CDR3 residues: CASSFWASASGGHAYEQYF.

Here the CDR3 reads CAISDPGQGNTEAFF. This chain connects TRBV10-3 to TRBJ1-1; with no DNA, the TCRdb D assignment of TRBD1 cannot be verified. CDR1 ENHRY and CDR2 SYGVKD come from the germline V gene. CDR3 length: 15 amino acids.

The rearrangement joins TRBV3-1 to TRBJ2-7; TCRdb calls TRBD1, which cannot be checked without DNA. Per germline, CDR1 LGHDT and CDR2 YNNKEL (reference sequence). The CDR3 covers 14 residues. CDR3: CASSQVSGYYEQYF.

The CDR3 sequence is CASSLASGGSLKETQYF. The rearrangement uses TRBV12-3 or TRBV12-4 and TRBJ2-5; the TCRdb D gene call, TRBD1, has no DNA to confirm it. This CDR3 comprises 17 residues.

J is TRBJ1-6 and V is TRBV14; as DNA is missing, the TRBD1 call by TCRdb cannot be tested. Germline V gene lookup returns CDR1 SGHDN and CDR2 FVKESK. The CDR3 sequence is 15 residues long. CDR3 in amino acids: CASSHRGHYNSPLHF.